Below are 22 T cell receptor beta chains sequenced from a single sample in a study of T cell changes during pregnancy in multiple sclerosis. Some clones are missing from TCRdb's copy, which holds only in-frame ones; the method was immunoSEQ multiplex PCR. The sample consists of fewer than 140,000 clones, less than 95% of them appearing once. Sequenced material: peripheral blood, taken after pregnancy. All receptors derive from a female donor with multiple sclerosis, enrolled in a pregnancy study.

The gene calls are TRBV4-2 and TRBJ2-1; 8 positions match TRBD2. Germline V gene sequence: CDR1 LGHNA, CDR2 YNFKEQ. This CDR3 has 17 residues. V lost 1 base and J lost 7; bases outside the gene matches: 12. CDR3 DNA sequence: TGTGCCAGCAGCCAAGTCATCAGCCGGGAGGGCCAAAATGAGCAGTTCTTC. Translation: CASSQVISREGQNEQFF.

V gene TRBV30 combines with J gene TRBJ2-5, with TRBD2 identical over 7 bases. CDR1 and CDR2 (germline): GTSNPN, SVGIG (reference sequence). V lost 2 bases, J lost 1 base, and 4 bases stayed unmatched. The CDR3 has 14 amino acids. The CDR3 reads CAWSRGRGQETQYF. CDR3 in DNA: TGTGCCTGGAGTCGTGGGAGGGGCCAAGAGACCCAGTACTTC.

The chain is built from TRBV6-5 and TRBJ2-3; D unclear. The CDR3 length is 16 residues. V was shortened by 0 bases and J by 1 base, with 11 bases between the two germline ends. Germline V lookup: CDR1 MNHEY, CDR2 SVGAGI. The DNA for the CDR3 is TGTGCCAGCAGTTACTCGAACCTTGGAGGCACAGATACGCAGTATTTT. Residues: CASSYSNLGGTDTQYF.

V gene TRBV18 combines with J gene TRBJ2-7; a possible D gene is TRBD2 (5 bases). The V end was cut by 3 bases, the J end by 3 bases, with 6 bases between. This CDR3 region has 12 residues. Germline-derived CDR1 and CDR2 are KGHSH and LQKENI. The CDR3 spells CASSPDYYEQYF. The CDR3, as DNA: TGTGCCAGCTCACCTGACTACTACGAGCAGTACTTC.

The CDR3 DNA is TGTGCCAGCAGCTTCGCCGGTCCGGTGGTTGCTTTCTTT. It is translated as CASSFAGPVVAFF. The chain has TRBV5-8 and TRBJ1-1; D ambiguous. Germline assignment: CDR1 SGHTS and CDR2 YDEGEE. The CDR3 spans 13 residues. The V end was cut by 2 bases, the J end by 11 bases, with 16 bases between.

V and J are TRBV18 and TRBJ2-3; D not resolved. With 2 bases removed from V and 0 bases from J, the gap between germline ends came to 9 bases. CDR3 size: 15 residues. Germline CDR1 KGHSH, CDR2 LQKENI. As DNA, the CDR3 is TGTGCCAGCTCACCAAAGAGGAGTAGCACAGATACGCAGTATTTT. Translation gives CASSPKRSSTDTQYF.

The genes are TRBV7-3 and TRBJ1-1, with D uncertain. This CDR3 contains 13 residues. The ends were cut back, 5 bases at V and 5 bases at J, with 12 bases in the middle. Looked up from germline, CDR1 is SGHTA and CDR2 is FQGTGA. The chain's CDR3 is CASSPTRDTEAFF. The DNA of the CDR3 is TGTGCCAGCAGCCCGACACGGGATACTGAAGCTTTCTTT.

This chain connects TRBV5-8 to TRBJ2-7; D gene ambiguous. V shed 3 bases and J shed 0 bases, with 7 bases lying between them. CDR3 length: 13 amino acids. Germline V gene lookup returns CDR1 SGHTS and CDR2 YDEGEE. Written as DNA, the CDR3 is TGTGCCAGCAGCTCGAGGAACTCCTACGAGCAGTACTTC. Amino acid sequence: CASSSRNSYEQYF.

The V call is TRBV6-5, the J call TRBJ2-5, with 7 bases lining up with TRBD1. The CDR3 loop spans 15 amino acids. Trimming cost V 6 bases and J 5 bases; bases outside gene matches: 12. CDR1 MNHEY and CDR2 SVGAGI come from the germline V gene. CDR3 sequence reads: CASSYGTVLGETQYF. CDR3 bases: TGTGCCAGCAGCTACGGGACAGTTTTAGGGGAGACCCAGTACTTC.

This sequence joins TRBV28 and TRBJ2-1, with 8 bases identical to TRBD2. Trimming at V came to 2 bases and at J to 4 bases, leaving 1 base not matched to a gene. Germline CDR1 and CDR2: MDHEN and SYDVKM. This CDR3 is 14 amino acids long. CDR3 coding DNA: TGTGCCAGCAGTTTACTAGCGGGTTACAATGAGCAGTTCTTC. Translated, it gives CASSLLAGYNEQFF.

V usage is TRBV2 and J usage is TRBJ1-2; TRBD1 agrees at 7 bases. Germline V gives CDR1 SNHLY, CDR2 FYNNEI. This CDR3 spans 17 amino acids. V trimming: 2 bases; J trimming: 3 bases; junction bases outside the gene matches: 12. CDR3 sequence reads: CASSEPGLKGGDYGYTF. CDR3 DNA: TGTGCCAGCAGTGAACCGGGCCTAAAAGGGGGCGACTATGGCTACACCTTC. Complete variable domain (other parts from reference TRBV2 and TRBJ1-2): EPEVTQTPSHQVTQMGQEVILRCVPISNHLYFYWYRQILGQKVEFLVSFYNNEISEKSEIFDDQFSVERPDGSNFTLKIRSTKLEDSAMYFCASSEPGLKGGDYGYTFGSGTRLTVV.

V is TRBV6-6 and J is TRBJ1-1, with D tentatively TRBD1 (6 bases). This CDR3 has 16 residues. V was shortened by 4 bases and J by 0 bases, with 15 bases between the two germline ends. CDR1 is MNHNY and CDR2 is SVGAGI in the germline V gene (reference sequence). CDR3 sequence (DNA): TGTGCCAGCAGTTCCTCAGGGGTAGGATTGAACACTGAAGCTTTCTTT. It encodes CASSSSGVGLNTEAFF.

This chain joins TRBV18 and TRBJ2-7; 10 bases line up with TRBD1. V shed 6 bases and J 0 bases; nucleotides not matched to a gene: 5. This CDR3 has 15 residues. CDR1 is KGHSH, CDR2 LQKENI, per germline. The CDR3 DNA sequence: TGTGCCAGCTCGGAAGGGACAGGGGTCTCCTACGAGCAGTACTTC. This codes for CASSEGTGVSYEQYF.

The chain uses TRBV9 and TRBJ2-1, with 8 bases lining up with TRBD1. The CDR3 runs to 17 residues. Trimming removed 0 bases from V and 5 bases from J; junction bases left unmatched: 10. Per germline, CDR1 SGDLS and CDR2 YYNGEE. The CDR3 is CASSVEDYPGGHNEQFF. The CDR3 DNA sequence: TGTGCCAGCAGCGTAGAGGATTATCCAGGGGGCCACAATGAGCAGTTCTTC.

The genes are TRBV5-1 and TRBJ2-3; weak D call: TRBD2 (6 bases). This CDR3 region has 15 residues. Trimming removed 4 bases at V and 0 bases at J, with 12 bases between. Germline CDR1 is SGHRS and CDR2 is YFSETQ. CDR3 nucleotides: TGCGCCAGCAGCGTAACCGGGACTAGCACAGATACGCAGTATTTT. Residues: CASSVTGTSTDTQYF.

CDR3 loop: CASSSIWTSGSHNEQFF. In nucleotides, the CDR3 is TGTGCCAGCAGTTCAATATGGACTAGCGGGAGCCACAATGAGCAGTTCTTC. This rearrangement joins TRBV27 to TRBJ2-1; 13 bases line up with TRBD2. The CDR3 extends over 17 amino acids. V lost 4 bases to trimming and J lost 5 bases; unmatched junction nucleotides: 8. The germline V gene encodes CDR1 MNHEY and CDR2 SMNVEV (reference sequence).

A single count supports this clone. V and J are TRBV30 and TRBJ1-3, with a possible D match to TRBD1 (6 bases). The V end lost 4 bases, the J end lost 0 bases, and 13 bases lay between the germline ends. The CDR3 runs to 15 residues. Per germline, CDR1 GTSNPN and CDR2 SVGIG (reference sequence). The CDR3 loop reads CAWNTQGYSGNTIYF. Written as DNA, the CDR3 is TGTGCCTGGAACACACAGGGCTACTCTGGAAACACCATATATTTT.

The rearrangement uses TRBV7-9 and TRBJ1-1; D is unresolved. Trimming pared 3 bases from V and 6 bases from J, leaving 8 bases between. CDR1 is SEHNR and CDR2 is FQNEAQ in the germline V gene (reference sequence). CDR3 length: 12 residues. This chain's CDR3 is CASSFRVPEAFF. The CDR3, as DNA: TGTGCCAGCAGCTTCCGGGTCCCTGAAGCTTTCTTT.

This sequence joins TRBV5-1 and TRBJ1-4, with 11 bases matching TRBD1. The CDR3 spans 18 residues. Germline lookup yields CDR1 SGHRS and CDR2 YFSETQ. V trimming: 2 bases; J trimming: 7 bases; junction bases outside the gene matches: 13. CDR3 amino acids: CASSFTGVGTGGSEKLFF. Here the CDR3 DNA reads TGCGCCAGCAGCTTTACTGGTGTCGGGACAGGGGGAAGTGAAAAACTGTTTTTT.

This clone was recorded only once. The chain joins TRBV28 to TRBJ1-1; TRBD1 matches at 11 bases. Germline V gene sequence: CDR1 MDHEN, CDR2 SYDVKM. The CDR3 contains 15 residues. V gave up 6 bases and J gave up 4 bases; unmatched junction bases: 7. The CDR3, as DNA: TGTGCCAGCAGCACGCCCGGGACAGGGGGCACTGAAGCTTTCTTT. This codes for CASSTPGTGGTEAFF.

The count of this clone is one. The chain uses TRBV5-1 and TRBJ1-1, with D maybe TRBD1 (6 bases). This CDR3 is 13 amino acids long. With 4 bases removed from V and 1 base from J, the gap between germline ends came to 8 bases. In germline, CDR1 is SGHRS, CDR2 YFSETQ. Here the CDR3 DNA reads TGCGCCAGCAGCGTGGGACAGAACACTGAAGCTTTCTTT. Protein: CASSVGQNTEAFF.

This rearrangement joins TRBV27 to TRBJ2-7, with 11 bases fitting TRBD2. The CDR3 has 15 amino acids. In germline, CDR1 is MNHEY, CDR2 SMNVEV (reference sequence). Unmatched junction bases numbered 4, after V lost 1 base and J lost 5 bases. CDR3 nucleotide sequence: TGTGCCAGCAGTTTATTGATAGCGGGAGGGCACGAGCAGTACTTC. Translating gives CASSLLIAGGHEQYF.